The 19 T cell receptor beta chains below all came from one sample that was sequenced in a study of T cells in Graves' hyperthyroidism and ophthalmopathy. The TCR beta CDR3 regions underwent amplification using RNA transcripts as the source. The HTBI primer set was used in a first-round RT-PCR of the TCR CDR3. TCRdb called the multiplex PCR reads again in MiXCR, with one record for every CDR3 protein. The data contain over 700,000 distinct CDR3 sequences, around a sixth of them seen just once; the ten biggest clones take up 16%. The specimen sequenced was blood. The receptors were sampled from a woman in her forties or fifties with Graves' hyperthyroidism that later progressed to Graves' ophthalmopathy.

There are many counts of this clonotype. The chain combines TRBV12-3 or TRBV12-4 with TRBJ1-1; D not resolved. Trimming took off 1 base at V and 3 bases at J, with 6 bases between the two ends. CDR3 length equals 13 residues. The CDR3 region is CASSLVKYTEAFF. As DNA, the CDR3 is TGTGCCAGCAGTTTAGTAAAATACACTGAAGCTTTCTTT.

This clonotype was counted many times. The chain is built from TRBV12-3 or TRBV12-4 and TRBJ1-2; a possible D gene is TRBD1 (6 bases). This CDR3 has 16 residues. Between the trimmed V and J ends, which lost 6 bases and 3 bases, there was a span of 20 bases. The CDR3 DNA reads as TGTGCCAGCAGCCCAGGGGAGGGTGGGGTGGACTATGGCTACACCTTC. Residues: CASSPGEGGVDYGYTF.

This clonotype has a handful of counts. The rearrangement uses TRBV7-8 and TRBJ1-4; D might be TRBD1 (6 bases). Trimming took 5 bases from V and 6 from J, leaving 19 bases between them. The CDR3 totals 16 residues. In germline, CDR1 is SGHVS, CDR2 FQNEAQ. The CDR3 here is CASSPARDTLDEKLFF. The CDR3 DNA reads TGTGCCAGCAGCCCCGCCCGGGACACGTTAGATGAAAAACTGTTTTTT.

This clonotype was seen ten or more times. The chain joins TRBV27 to TRBJ1-3; weak D call: TRBD1 (5 bases). V lost 5 bases, J lost 0 bases, and 11 bases lay in between. This CDR3 contains 15 residues. Germline lookup yields CDR1 MNHEY and CDR2 SMNVEV (reference sequence). CDR3 sequence (DNA): TGTGCCAGCAGTCCGCTGGGGGTCTCTGGAAACACCATATATTTT. Protein product: CASSPLGVSGNTIYF.

This chain links TRBV28 with TRBJ1-5; D unresolved. CDR1 and CDR2 from the germline V gene are MDHEN and SYDVKM. The V and J ends lost 4 bases and 8 bases respectively, with 12 bases between them. This CDR3 has 13 residues. The CDR3 loop reads CASSSTPPKPQHF. CDR3 in DNA: TGTGCCAGCAGTTCTACCCCCCCTAAGCCCCAGCATTTT.

This clonotype was observed many times. The chain uses TRBV5-1 and TRBJ2-6; the D is unclear. There are 14 residues in the CDR3. Germline CDR1 and CDR2: SGHRS and YFSETQ. Deletions cut 6 bases from V and 4 bases from J, with 11 bases between. The CDR3 sequence: CASNSVIGANVLTF. CDR3 bases: TGCGCCAGCAACTCGGTGATCGGGGCCAACGTCCTGACTTTC.

The chain uses TRBV15 and TRBJ1-3; possible D gene TRBD1, 6 bases. Per the germline V gene, CDR1 is LNHNV and CDR2 is YYDKDF (reference sequence). The CDR3 has 13 amino acids. V gave up 8 bases and J gave up 8 bases, with 16 bases separating them. CDR3 sequence (DNA): TGTGCCACCGTGAACATCTACAGGGACACCATATATTTT. Its translation is CATVNIYRDTIYF.

In this sample, this clonotype turned up many times. This rearrangement joins TRBV12-3 or TRBV12-4 to TRBJ1-2; maybe TRBD1 (5 bases). The V end lost 7 bases, the J end lost 4 bases, and 13 bases lay between the germline ends. The CDR3 is 13 amino acids. The DNA of the CDR3 is TGTGCCAGCACCATGGACAAACTCTATGGCTACACCTTC. As protein: CASTMDKLYGYTF.

This clonotype was detected only a few times. This chain joins TRBV14 and TRBJ1-1; D not certain. V dropped 0 bases and J dropped 4 bases, with 18 bases sitting between them. The CDR3 length is 17 residues. In germline, CDR1 is SGHDN, CDR2 FVKESK. The CDR3 sequence is CASSQELSMGWGTEAFF. The CDR3, as DNA: TGTGCCAGCAGCCAAGAACTGTCGATGGGATGGGGCACTGAAGCTTTCTTT.

The V gene is TRBV3-1, the J gene TRBJ1-3; D is unclear. CDR3 length: 15 amino acids. Germline lookup yields CDR1 LGHDT and CDR2 YNNKEL (reference sequence). V gave up 4 bases and J gave up 2 bases, with 12 bases separating them. The CDR3 DNA is TGTGCCAGCAGCCCTGGGTGGAGGGCTGGAAACACCATATATTTT. It encodes CASSPGWRAGNTIYF.

This clonotype was counted at least ten times. The chain is built from TRBV20-1 and TRBJ1-5; 9 bases are a match to TRBD1. The CDR3 length is 13 residues. Germline V gives CDR1 DFQATT, CDR2 SNEGSKA (reference sequence). Trimming at V came to 3 bases and at J to 5 bases, leaving 2 bases not matched to a gene. CDR3 sequence (DNA): TGCAGTGCTAGCCGGACAGGGGATCAGCCCCAGCATTTT. This translates into CSASRTGDQPQHF.

The chain is built from TRBV6-1 and TRBJ2-5; 8 bases are shared with TRBD1. The germline CDR1 and CDR2 sequences are MNHNS and SASEGT. The CDR3 loop spans 15 amino acids. Trimming took 4 bases from V and 0 from J; bases not matched to a gene: 4. The CDR3 nucleotides read TGTGCCAGCAGTGGACAGGGGAGGTACCAAGAGACCCAGTACTTC. Protein product: CASSGQGRYQETQYF.

To note about this clonotype: At one boundary the junction diverges from the germline segment, which might be a read error. The chain has TRBV5-6 and TRBJ2-2; D gene uncertain. The CDR3 covers 12 residues. Germline loops: CDR1 SGHDT, CDR2 YYEEEE. The CDR3 DNA reads TGTGTCAGCACCTCGGAGACCGGGGAGCTGTTTTTT. It yields the protein CVSTSETGELFF.

V usage is TRBV5-1 and J usage is TRBJ2-7, with D perhaps TRBD1 or TRBD2 (5 bases each). This CDR3 spans 14 amino acids. Germline V gene data show CDR1 as SGHRS and CDR2 as YFSETQ. V was clipped by 4 bases and J by 0 bases, with 11 bases between them. The CDR3 DNA reads as TGCGCCAGCAGCGCCGGGACCAGCTCCTACGAGCAGTACTTC. Its protein product is CASSAGTSSYEQYF.

This sequence joins TRBV6-1 and TRBJ1-1, with 10 positions matching TRBD1. Germline loops: CDR1 MNHNS, CDR2 SASEGT. The CDR3 runs to 16 residues. Trimming at V came to 2 bases and at J to 1 base, leaving 4 bases not matched to a gene. The CDR3 loop is CASSERQGAWNTEAFF. The CDR3 DNA follows: TGTGCCAGCAGTGAAAGACAGGGGGCTTGGAACACTGAAGCTTTCTTT.

The sample holds many counts of this clonotype. V gene TRBV12-3 or TRBV12-4 combines with J gene TRBJ2-3, with TRBD1 identical over 9 bases. V shed 4 bases and J 3 bases; nucleotides not matched to a gene: 8. This CDR3 comprises 16 residues. CDR3: CASSYGGTGWTDTQYF. CDR3 nucleotides: TGTGCCAGCAGTTATGGGGGGACAGGGTGGACAGATACGCAGTATTTT.

The CDR3 nucleotides are TGTGCCAGCAGCGACGCAGGGGGCTCGGTCAATGAGCAGTTCTTC. Protein product: CASSDAGGSVNEQFF. The chain links TRBV5-4 to TRBJ2-1; 8 nucleotides match TRBD1. The ends lost 4 bases at V and 6 bases at J; junction bases unmatched: 9. CDR1 and CDR2 (germline): SGHNT, YYREEE (reference sequence). The CDR3 runs 15 residues.

Many counts were recorded for this clonotype. CDR3 sequence: CASSESQTEAFF. CDR3 in DNA: TGTGCCAGCAGTGAGTCCCAGACTGAAGCTTTCTTT. The chain links TRBV2 to TRBJ1-1; no clear D gene. V shed 3 bases and J shed 5 bases, with 7 bases lying between them. The germline gives CDR1 SNHLY, CDR2 FYNNEI. This CDR3 is 12 amino acids long.

A few counts support this clonotype. V usage is TRBV9 and J usage is TRBJ2-4; D may be TRBD1 (5 bases). The CDR3 loop spans 15 amino acids. Trimming stripped 3 bases from V and 5 bases from J, with 15 bases between. From germline, CDR1 is SGDLS and CDR2 YYNGEE. CDR3 protein: CASSASQEPQNIQYF. Here the CDR3 DNA reads TGTGCCAGCAGCGCATCACAGGAGCCCCAAAACATTCAGTACTTC. Full variable domain (missing parts from reference TRBV9 and TRBJ2-4): DSGVTQTPKHLITATGQRVTLRCSPRSGDLSVYWYQQSLDQGLQFLIQYYNGEERAKGNILERFSAQQFPDLHSELNLSSLELGDSALYFCASSASQEPQNIQYFGAGTRLSVL.